This passage covers 18 T cell receptor beta chains from one sample sequenced in a study of T cells in Graves' hyperthyroidism and ophthalmopathy. Amplification targeted TCR beta CDR3 regions from RNA transcripts. In the first-round RT-PCR of the TCR CDR3, the HTBI primer set was used. Via MiXCR, TCRdb re-called the multiplex PCR reads, giving one row per CDR3 protein. The table includes 400,000 or so distinct CDR3 sequences, about an eighth detected once. What was sequenced was blood. The receptors stem from a man in his fifties or sixties with Graves' ophthalmopathy.

This clonotype was counted many times. CDR3 protein: CASSFSLRERHEQFF. The CDR3 bases are TGTGCCAGCAGCTTCTCGTTGAGGGAGCGGCATGAGCAGTTCTTC. The chain has TRBV7-9 and TRBJ2-1, with a possible D match to TRBD2 (5 bases). The germline V and J ends were trimmed by 3 bases and 8 bases, with 17 bases remaining between them. Per the germline V gene, CDR1 is SEHNR and CDR2 is FQNEAQ (reference sequence). This CDR3 comprises 15 residues.

The chain joins TRBV15 to TRBJ1-6; D is uncertain. Trimming removed 3 bases from V and 2 bases from J, with 11 bases in between. The CDR3 runs 16 residues. The V gene's germline CDR1 is LNHNV and CDR2 YYDKDF (reference sequence). The CDR3, as DNA: TGTGCCACCAGCAGCCAACCTGGAGCCTATAATTCACCCCTCCACTTT. Amino acid sequence: CATSSQPGAYNSPLHF.

Only a few counts were recorded for this clonotype. The J gene is TRBJ1-6, the V gene TRBV28, with D perhaps matching TRBD1 (6 bases). Trimming left V 5 bases short and J 4 bases short, with 15 bases between. This CDR3 has 16 amino acids. Germline-derived CDR1 and CDR2 are MDHEN and SYDVKM. Here the CDR3 DNA reads TGTGCCAGCAGTCCAAACAGGGACCTTTATAATTCACCCCTCCACTTT. This gives the protein CASSPNRDLYNSPLHF.

This chain connects TRBV5-4 to TRBJ1-5; a weak D match, TRBD1 (6 bases). The CDR3 sequence is 14 residues long. V was trimmed by 2 bases and J by 6 bases, leaving 12 bases between them. The V gene's germline CDR1 is SGHNT and CDR2 YYREEE (reference sequence). CDR3 protein: CASSLQGVGQPQHF. The CDR3 nucleotides are TGTGCCAGCAGCTTACAGGGTGTAGGTCAGCCCCAGCATTTT.

This clonotype was observed at least ten times. J is TRBJ2-2 and V is TRBV28, with TRBD1 matching 9 bases. The length of the CDR3 is 17 residues. Germline CDR1 is MDHEN and CDR2 is SYDVKM. The V segment lost 6 bases and the J segment 4 bases; nucleotides outside the gene matches: 12. CDR3 protein: CASRENRGLVGTGELFF. In DNA, the CDR3 is TGTGCCAGCAGGGAAAACAGGGGGCTTGTTGGCACCGGGGAGCTGTTTTTT.

This clonotype was recorded a few times. This chain uses TRBV6-1 with TRBJ1-5; perhaps TRBD1 as D (6 bases). CDR1 and CDR2 (germline): MNHNS, SASEGT. CDR3 length: 13 amino acids. With 4 bases removed from V and 6 bases from J, the gap between germline ends came to 10 bases. The DNA for the CDR3 is TGTGCCAGCAGTGCTCAGGGGAGTCAGCCCCAGCATTTT. This sequence encodes CASSAQGSQPQHF.

Regarding this clonotype: This may come from a read error, since a much larger clone is one base off. CDR3 region: CSAILGGSKFF. CDR3 coding DNA: TGCAGTGCTATTTTGGGGGGCTCGAAGTTCTTC. The chain uses TRBV20-1 and TRBJ2-1; the D gene could be TRBD1 or TRBD2 (6 bases each). The ends were cut back, 4 bases at V and 14 bases at J, with 15 bases in the middle. Germline V gene sequence: CDR1 DFQATT, CDR2 SNEGSKA (reference sequence). CDR3 length: 11 amino acids.

The rearrangement joins TRBV12-3 or TRBV12-4 to TRBJ1-2; possible D gene TRBD1, 6 bases. The CDR3 runs 12 residues. V was pared by 3 bases and J by 5 bases, with 7 bases between. The CDR3 sequence is CASSFGQYGYTF. The CDR3 DNA follows: TGTGCCAGCAGTTTCGGACAGTATGGCTACACCTTC.

In its sample, this clonotype was seen many times. The rearrangement joins TRBV4-1 to TRBJ1-5; TRBD1 is a possible D gene (6 bases). CDR1 and CDR2 from the germline V gene are MGHRA and YSYEKL. The length of the CDR3 is 16 residues. V gave up 0 bases and J gave up 6 bases, with 15 bases separating them. The CDR3 region is CASSQEGRGVVQPQHF. In DNA, the CDR3 is TGCGCCAGCAGCCAAGAGGGCAGGGGTGTTGTTCAGCCCCAGCATTTT.

This clonotype was observed many times. This chain joins TRBV6-2 or TRBV6-3 and TRBJ1-5; D perhaps matches TRBD1 (5 bases). CDR1 is MNHEY, CDR2 SVGEGT, per germline. Trimming pared 6 bases from V and 5 bases from J, leaving 20 bases between. The CDR3 has 16 amino acids. The CDR3 bases are TGTGCCAGCAGCCCAAGAGGACAAGGAGGATATCAGCCCCAGCATTTT. Protein product: CASSPRGQGGYQPQHF.

This clonotype was detected ten times or more. The chain links TRBV30 to TRBJ1-1; TRBD1 aligns across 8 bases. CDR1 is GTSNPN, CDR2 SVGIG, per germline (reference sequence). This CDR3 contains 13 residues. V dropped 2 bases and J dropped 10; count of bases not matched to a gene: 9. The CDR3, as DNA: TGTGCCTGGAGTTCGACAGGGGAGGGGGGAGCTTTCTTT. Protein product: CAWSSTGEGGAFF.

Ten or more counts support this clonotype. This chain joins TRBV2 and TRBJ1-3; no clear D. The V end lost 1 base, the J end lost 3 bases, and 4 bases lay between the germline ends. The germline gives CDR1 SNHLY, CDR2 FYNNEI. CDR3 size: 13 residues. DNA of the CDR3: TGTGCCAGCAGTGAAGGGTTTGGAAACACCATATATTTT. The encoded protein is CASSEGFGNTIYF.

This clonotype appeared a few times. V and J are TRBV5-1 and TRBJ2-5; D unclear. Trimming shortened V by 4 bases and J by 2 bases, and 9 bases separated the two germline ends. The length of the CDR3 is 13 residues. From germline, CDR1 is SGHRS and CDR2 YFSETQ. The CDR3: CASSIDGQETQYF. CDR3 DNA: TGCGCCAGCAGCATCGACGGACAAGAGACCCAGTACTTC.

This clonotype was seen a few times. One end of the junction varies from germline; a read error may be responsible. The DNA of the CDR3 is TGTGCTAGCAGCTTAGACCTCACCGAGGTAAACAATGAGCAGTTCTTC. Its translation is CASSLDLTEVNNEQFF. The chain joins TRBV7-7 to TRBJ2-1, with D uncertain. The CDR3 length is 16 residues. CDR1 SSHAT and CDR2 FNYEAQ come from the germline V gene (reference sequence).

The J gene is TRBJ1-2, the V gene TRBV7-9; tentatively, D is TRBD1 (6 bases). Trimming took off 8 bases at V and 2 bases at J, with 9 bases between the two ends. CDR3 length: 12 amino acids. CDR1 and CDR2 (germline): SEHNR, FQNEAQ (reference sequence). DNA of the CDR3: TGTGCCAGCGGGGGCGCCAACTATGGCTACACCTTC. Its translation is CASGGANYGYTF.

The chain uses TRBV6-1 and TRBJ2-1; D remains ambiguous. The V end was cut by 5 bases, the J end by 6 bases, with 11 bases between. The CDR3 covers 13 residues. The germline V gene encodes CDR1 MNHNS and CDR2 SASEGT. The CDR3: CASSSPSPNEQFF. In DNA form, the CDR3 reads TGTGCCAGCAGTTCACCCAGCCCCAATGAGCAGTTCTTC.

This clonotype has at least ten counts. The chain uses TRBV20-1 and TRBJ2-1, with 9 bases aligning to TRBD2. The length of the CDR3 is 13 residues. V shed 8 bases, J shed 9 bases, and the junction held 11 bases outside the gene matches. Per germline, CDR1 DFQATT and CDR2 SNEGSKA (reference sequence). The CDR3 DNA reads TGCAGTCGAGCGGGGGGCGTAGGGAGTGAGCAGTTCTTC. It codes for CSRAGGVGSEQFF.

This clonotype has ten or more counts. This may be a read error, as it is one base from a much larger clone. This chain uses TRBV14 with TRBJ2-2, with D uncertain. Germline CDR1 and CDR2: SGHDN and FVKESK. Trimming shortened V by 1 base and J by 7 bases, and 1 base separated the two germline ends. This CDR3 spans 11 amino acids. CDR3 residues: CASSQVGELFF. CDR3 DNA: TGTGCCAGCAGCCAAGTCGGGGAGCTGTTTTTT.